This T cell receptor beta chain was identified in a study of T-cell reconstitution after alpha-beta-depleted transplantation in children. V was trimmed by 0 bases and J by 1 base, leaving 10 bases between them. This CDR3 is 16 amino acids long. Germline CDR1 and CDR2: SGHVS and FQNEAQ. Preparation of the TCRbeta library was carried out with unique molecular identifiers. TCRdb reprocessed the PCR reads via MiXCR and lists one record per CDR3 protein. This sample has 350,000 to 500,000 distinct CDR3 sequences, with roughly 43% found just once. This clonotype appeared a few times. The chain carries TRBV7-8 and TRBJ1-5; the D gene is possibly TRBD1 (5 bases). Source: PBMCs, taken before TCRalphabeta/CD19-depleted stem cell transplant. This sequence was found in a girl aged 2 to 10 with aplastic anemia, due to receive a stem cell transplant. The CDR3 DNA reads as TGTGCCAGCAGCTTAGCTGCAGGGACGAGCAATCAGCCCCAGCATTTT. Amino acid sequence: CASSLAAGTSNQPQHF.